Ten or more counts support the clone carrying this T cell receptor beta chain. The CDR3 extends over 14 amino acids. Trimming removed 5 bases from V and 4 bases from J; junction bases left unmatched: 6. The germline CDR1 and CDR2 sequences are MDHEN and SYDVKM. Alpha and beta chains were covered, as first-strand cDNA relied on TRAV- and TRBV-specific primers. The authors amplified TCRs for around 20 PCR cycles with a constant-region primer and a V-primer adapter. TCRdb itself ran the reads through MiXCR, one entry per CDR3 protein. The sample contains around 100,000 distinct CDR3 sequences, 20% to 25% of which appear only once. The source of the sample is a study of low-dose radiotherapy and immunotherapy resistance in tumors. Study at large: Each fraction given to Cohort 2 every two weeks delivered 1 Gy, and the total reached 13 Gy over 26 weeks.

Specified time point: after trial treatment. Treatment of the sample: LDRT plus nivolumab, ipilimumab, low-dose cyclophosphamide and aspirin (RACIN trial). The chain couples TRBV28 to TRBJ2-5; TRBD1 aligns across 8 bases. The source material was PBMCs, sampled after low-dose radiotherapy plus immunotherapy. The receptor's source is a female donor with ovarian cancer. The CDR3 reads CASSRQTGVETQYF. The CDR3, as DNA: TGTGCCAGCAGTCGGCAGACAGGGGTAGAGACCCAGTACTTC.